The rows below give T cell receptor beta chains drawn from one sample of a study of blood T cell repertoires in COVID-19. Measured with immunoSEQ multiplex PCR; TCRdb has only the in-frame clones, and not every one. The sample records tens of thousands of clones, around three quarters being singletons. The source material was peripheral blood. The source is a man aged 55 to 70 with acute or convalescent COVID-19. The CDR3 runs from the conserved cysteine through the conserved F or W. The D gene is left open where the match is weak. Size tells how often a clone was seen (once, few, many) or the class of an expanded clone, and some rows leave it out.

v_call	j_call	clone_size	d_call	cdr3_length	cdr3_nt	cdr3_aa
TRBV19	TRBJ2-2	-	TRBD1	20	TGTGCCAGTAGTTCCGCGAAGGGGGCTTATAGCTCCCTCACAACCGGGGAGCTGTTTTTT	CASSSAKGAYSSLTTGELFF
TRBV12-5	TRBJ2-3	-	TRBD2	16	TGTGCTAGTGGTTCCGGACTAGCGGGAGGAGCAGATACGCAGTATTTT	CASGSGLAGGADTQYF
TRBV12-3/TRBV12-4	TRBJ2-2	few	-	13	TGTGCCAGCAGTCCTTCGAACACCGGGGAGCTGTTTTTT	CASSPSNTGELFF
TRBV19	TRBJ2-1	few	-	20	TGTGCCAGTAGTAACCCTGAAACAGTCGAAGCTTGGGCCCGGGGGAATGAGCAGTTCTTC	CASSNPETVEAWARGNEQFF
TRBV5-5	TRBJ1-4	-	-	14	TGTGCCAGCAGCCCTCGGGACTGGGATGAAAAACTGTTTTTT	CASSPRDWDEKLFF
TRBV7-9	TRBJ1-3	-	-	14	TGTGCCAGCAGTTCAGCCGCGGGTGGAAACACCATATATTTT	CASSSAAGGNTIYF
TRBV2	TRBJ2-4	-	TRBD1	18	TGTGCCAGCAGTGAAGACCCTCGGGGGACAGGAATGCAAAACATTCAGTACTTC	CASSEDPRGTGMQNIQYF
TRBV4-3	TRBJ1-2	-	-	13	TGCGCCAGCAGCCAAGAACAGAATGATGGCTACACCTTC	CASSQEQNDGYTF
TRBV24-1	TRBJ1-1	-	TRBD1	13	TGTGCCACCAGTGTGGCAGGGGGCACTGAAGCTTTCTTT	CATSVAGGTEAFF
TRBV5-1	TRBJ1-1	-	-	11	TGCGCCAGCAGCTTCGGGACTGAAGCTTTCTTT	CASSFGTEAFF
TRBV28	TRBJ1-2	-	-	15	TGTGCCAGCAGGGACTACCAAAGGGCTAACTATGGCTACACCTTC	CASRDYQRANYGYTF
TRBV4-2	TRBJ2-2	-	TRBD2	18	TGTGCCAGCAGGCCGACCGGGACTAGCGGGAGGCGTACCGGGGAGCTGTTTTTT	CASRPTGTSGRRTGELFF
TRBV5-1	TRBJ1-6	-	-	16	TGCGCCAGCAGCCCAGGGGATAGATCCTATAATTCACCCCTCCACTTT	CASSPGDRSYNSPLHF
TRBV5-1	TRBJ2-3	-	TRBD2	17	TGCGCCAGCAGCTTGGGGGGACTAGCGGGAGGGCAGGATACGCAGTATTTT	CASSLGGLAGGQDTQYF
TRBV9	TRBJ2-7	-	TRBD2	16	TGTGCCAGCAGCGCCGATAGCGGGAGAGGGGTCTACGAGCAGTACTTC	CASSADSGRGVYEQYF
TRBV29-1	TRBJ2-7	-	TRBD1	14	TGCAGCCCCCCGGGACAGGGGATTCTCGACGAGCAGTACTTC	CSPPGQGILDEQYF
TRBV3-1/TRBV3-2	TRBJ2-7	-	-	15	TGTGCCAGCAGCCAATTGCTCAGGGGAACCTACGAGCAGTACTTC	CASSQLLRGTYEQYF
TRBV7-9	TRBJ1-3	-	-	15	TGTGCCAGCAGCCCCCTTCAGGGAAACAGAAACACCATATATTTT	CASSPLQGNRNTIYF
TRBV5-6	TRBJ2-7	-	-	11	TGTGCCAGCAGCTCCTTCTACGAGCAGTACTTC	CASSSFYEQYF
TRBV7-8	TRBJ2-1	-	TRBD2	17	TGTGCCAGCAGCTTAGTTGTGACTAGCGGGAGGGGCAGGGAGCAGTTCTTC	CASSLVVTSGRGREQFF
TRBV19	TRBJ2-1	-	TRBD1	13	TGTGCCAGTAGTGCGGGACAGGGGGATGAGCAGTTCTTC	CASSAGQGDEQFF
TRBV5-1	TRBJ2-5	-	TRBD1	16	TGCGCCAGCAGCTATGAACCGACAGGGAGTAGTTGGACCCAGTACTTC	CASSYEPTGSSWTQYF
TRBV24-1	TRBJ2-3	-	TRBD2	15	TGTGCCACCAGTAAGGCTAGCGGGAGTTCAGATACGCAGTATTTT	CATSKASGSSDTQYF
TRBV19	TRBJ2-1	-	TRBD2	13	TGTGCCAGTAGTAACCGACTAGCGCCTGAGCAGTTCTTC	CASSNRLAPEQFF
TRBV7-2	TRBJ1-5	few	TRBD1	15	TGTGCCAGCAGCTTAGTCGGGCAGGGGGGTCAGCCCCAGCATTTT	CASSLVGQGGQPQHF
TRBV25-1	TRBJ2-1	-	-	14	TGTGCCAGCAGTGAGGGGGGTCTCTACAATGAGCAGTTCTTC	CASSEGGLYNEQFF
TRBV6-2/TRBV6-3	TRBJ2-1	-	TRBD2	16	TGTGCCAGCAGCAGCCCGGGACTAGCGGAGTACAATGAGCAGTTCTTC	CASSSPGLAEYNEQFF
TRBV6-1	TRBJ2-1	-	TRBD2	18	TGTGCCAGCAGTGGCGGGACTAGCGGGAGGGCCATAGGTTTTGAGCAGTTCTTC	CASSGGTSGRAIGFEQFF
TRBV20-1	TRBJ2-7	-	-	11	TGCAGTGCTAGTACAGGGAACGAGCAGTACTTC	CSASTGNEQYF
TRBV19	TRBJ2-1	-	TRBD1	14	TGTGCCAGTAGTCCGACAGGGGGCGCGGGTGAGCAGTTCTTC	CASSPTGGAGEQFF
TRBV4-3	TRBJ1-1	-	TRBD1	15	TGCGCCAGCAGCCGCGTAGCTACAGGGGGAGAGGAAGCTTTCTTT	CASSRVATGGEEAFF
TRBV7-2	TRBJ1-6	-	TRBD1	15	TGTGCCAGCAACCTCCTGGGGACAGGGGGTTCACCCCTCCACTTT	CASNLLGTGGSPLHF
TRBV29-1	TRBJ1-2	once	-	12	TGCAGCGTTGTGGAGGCAAACTATGGCTACACCTTC	CSVVEANYGYTF
TRBV5-1	TRBJ1-6	-	TRBD1	16	TGCGCCAGCAGGCGACTAACCGGGACAGGGGATTCACCCCTCCACTTT	CASRRLTGTGDSPLHF
TRBV5-4	TRBJ1-2	-	-	13	TGTGCCAGCAGCTCGGACAGTGACTATGGCTACACCTTC	CASSSDSDYGYTF
TRBV29-1	TRBJ2-1	-	-	14	TGCAGCGTTGAAGATCCCTGGAGATCGAATGAGCAGTTCTTC	CSVEDPWRSNEQFF
TRBV3-1/TRBV3-2	TRBJ2-1	-	TRBD2	14	TGTGCCAGGGGGCTAGCGGGAGTAAAGGATGAGCAGTTCTTC	CARGLAGVKDEQFF